Listed below are T cell receptor beta chains from one sample, sequenced in a study of blood T cell repertoires in COVID-19. TCRdb keeps only in-frame clones here, not all; method: immunoSEQ multiplex PCR. The table has 200,000 or so clones, about 88% seen once. The source material was peripheral blood. All receptors come from a woman between 35 and 50 years old who had recovered from COVID-19. Each CDR3 is given with its conserved first and last residue. The order of the fields is D gene, J gene, clone size, V gene, CDR3 DNA, CDR3 protein. D genes are given only for firm matches. A row's size may be missing; if present it is once, few, many or a size class.

NA TRBJ2-7 NA TRBV28 TGTGCCAGCAGCCCCGGGACTTACTACGAGCAGTACTTC CASSPGTYYEQYF
TRBD2 TRBJ2-1 NA TRBV6-1 TGTGCCAGCAGTGAAGCGAATCCTAGCGGGACACAGTTCTTC CASSEANPSGTQFF
TRBD1 TRBJ2-1 NA TRBV6-5 TGTGCCAGCAGGGCAGGGGGCATCGATGAGCAGTTCTTC CASRAGGIDEQFF
NA TRBJ2-7 once TRBV11-1 TGTGCCAGCAGCAAAATAGAGTACGAGCAGTACTTC CASSKIEYEQYF
TRBD2 TRBJ2-3 NA TRBV19 TGTGCCAGTAGTATAGAGGCGGGAGGGAATGCAGATACGCAGTATTTT CASSIEAGGNADTQYF
TRBD2 TRBJ2-2 NA TRBV9 TGTGCCAGCAGCCCCCGGGTAGCGGGAGGGATCGGGGAGCTGTTTTTT CASSPRVAGGIGELFF
TRBD2 TRBJ2-1 NA TRBV10-3 TGTGCCATCAGTGAGTCGAGCGGGAGGTTCGATGAGCAGTTCTTC CAISESSGRFDEQFF
NA TRBJ2-5 NA TRBV5-1 TGCGCCAGCAGCCCTATACAGGGCTTCCAAGAGACCCAGTACTTC CASSPIQGFQETQYF
NA TRBJ1-1 NA TRBV7-2 TGTGCCAGCAGCTTAACCGACAGAAAGAACACTGAAGCTTTCTTT CASSLTDRKNTEAFF
TRBD1 TRBJ2-1 NA TRBV9 TGTGCCAGCAGCGTTGGACAGGGATCCTACAATGAGCAGTTCTTC CASSVGQGSYNEQFF
NA TRBJ1-1 NA TRBV11-2 TGTGCCAGCAGCTTAGAGCCGGTCACTGAAGCTTTCTTT CASSLEPVTEAFF
NA TRBJ2-2 NA TRBV9 TGTGCCAGCAGCTCCCGGGGTGGAGTGTCCGGGGAGCTGTTTTTT CASSSRGGVSGELFF
NA TRBJ1-1 once TRBV11-2 TGTGCCAGCACCGTCGGACAGTACACTGAAGCTTTCTTT CASTVGQYTEAFF
NA TRBJ2-1 NA TRBV5-1 TGCGCCAGCAGCTTGGGGCCAGAGCAGTTCTTC CASSLGPEQFF
NA TRBJ2-7 NA TRBV27 TGTGCCAGCAGTTTCTCCCAAGGGAGCTCCTACGAGCAGTACTTC CASSFSQGSSYEQYF
NA TRBJ1-3 once TRBV29-1 TGCAGCGTTGAAGCCCTGACAGGCGCCTCCTCTGGAAACACCATATATTTT CSVEALTGASSGNTIYF
TRBD2 TRBJ2-3 NA TRBV5-1 TGCGCCAGCAGACCTAGCGGCCCCGGAGCTAGCACAGATACGCAGTATTTT CASRPSGPGASTDTQYF
NA TRBJ2-7 NA TRBV18 TGTGCCAGCTCACCACCGAACGGGGTTTTCGACAAGAGAGACGAGCAGTACTTC CASSPPNGVFDKRDEQYF
NA TRBJ2-7 NA TRBV25-1 TGTGCCGGCGGACGTCCGCAGTGGGGCGGGAAAAGATACGAGCAGTACTTC CAGGRPQWGGKRYEQYF
NA TRBJ2-5 NA TRBV23-1 TGCGCCAGCAGTCGCTACCCCGGACAGCTCCAAGAGACCCAGTACTTC CASSRYPGQLQETQYF
TRBD1 TRBJ2-7 NA TRBV5-6 TGTGCCAGCAGCTTGGGTTCAGGGGGATACGAGCAGTACTTC CASSLGSGGYEQYF
NA TRBJ1-2 once TRBV20-1 TGCAGTGCTAGTTCCGGAGCAGACTATGGCTACACCTTC CSASSGADYGYTF
NA TRBJ2-1 once TRBV4-2 TGTGCCAGCAGCCAAGATATCGACAATGAGCAGTTCTTC CASSQDIDNEQFF
TRBD1 TRBJ2-7 NA TRBV5-1 TGCGCCAGCGCCACAGGACAGGGGGTCCACGAGCAGTACTTC CASATGQGVHEQYF
NA TRBJ1-2 NA TRBV6-5 TGTGCCAGCAGCCCCGGGGGGTCGGCTAACTATGGCTACACCTTC CASSPGGSANYGYTF